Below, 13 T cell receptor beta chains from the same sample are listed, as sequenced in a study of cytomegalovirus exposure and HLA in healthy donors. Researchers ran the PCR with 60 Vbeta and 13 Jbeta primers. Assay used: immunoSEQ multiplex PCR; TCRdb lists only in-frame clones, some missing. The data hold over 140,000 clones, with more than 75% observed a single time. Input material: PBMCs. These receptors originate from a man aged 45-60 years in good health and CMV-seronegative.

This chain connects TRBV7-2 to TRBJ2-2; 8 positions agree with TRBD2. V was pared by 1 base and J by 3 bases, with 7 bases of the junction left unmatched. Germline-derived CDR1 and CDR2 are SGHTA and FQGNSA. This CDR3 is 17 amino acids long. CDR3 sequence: CASSLVFGGVYTGELFF. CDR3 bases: TGTGCCAGCAGCTTAGTTTTCGGGGGGGTCTACACCGGGGAGCTGTTTTTT.

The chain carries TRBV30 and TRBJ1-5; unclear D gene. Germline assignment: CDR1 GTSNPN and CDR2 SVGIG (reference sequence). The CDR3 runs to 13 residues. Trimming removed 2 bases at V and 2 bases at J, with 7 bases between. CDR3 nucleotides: TGTGCCTGGAGTTCTAATGGCAATCAGCCCCAGCATTTT. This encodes CAWSSNGNQPQHF.

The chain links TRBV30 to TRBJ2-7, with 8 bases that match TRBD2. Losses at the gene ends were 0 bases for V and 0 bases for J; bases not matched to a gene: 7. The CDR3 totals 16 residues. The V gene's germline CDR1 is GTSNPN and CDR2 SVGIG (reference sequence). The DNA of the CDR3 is TGTGCCTGGAGTGTACCACTAGCGGTGAGCTCCTACGAGCAGTACTTC. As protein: CAWSVPLAVSSYEQYF.

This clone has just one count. CDR3 loop: CASSAITGVNTEAFF. In nucleotides, the CDR3 is TGTGCCAGCAGCGCAATTACAGGGGTGAACACTGAAGCTTTCTTT. The chain carries TRBV9 and TRBJ1-1; 7 bases line up with TRBD1. Germline V CDR1 and CDR2: SGDLS, YYNGEE. With V trimmed by 3 bases and J by 0 bases, 5 bases remained unmatched. The CDR3 spans 15 residues. Full variable domain (rest looked up from reference TRBV9 and TRBJ1-1): DSGVTQTPKHLITATGQRVTLRCSPRSGDLSVYWYQQSLDQGLQFLIQYYNGEERAKGNILERFSAQQFPDLHSELNLSSLELGDSALYFCASSAITGVNTEAFFGQGTRLTVV.

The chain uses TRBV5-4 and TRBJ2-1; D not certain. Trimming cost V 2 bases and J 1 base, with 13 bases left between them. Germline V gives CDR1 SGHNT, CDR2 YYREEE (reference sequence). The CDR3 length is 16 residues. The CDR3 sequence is CASSFKAGSSYNEQFF. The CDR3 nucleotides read TGTGCCAGCAGCTTTAAAGCAGGAAGTTCCTACAATGAGCAGTTCTTC.

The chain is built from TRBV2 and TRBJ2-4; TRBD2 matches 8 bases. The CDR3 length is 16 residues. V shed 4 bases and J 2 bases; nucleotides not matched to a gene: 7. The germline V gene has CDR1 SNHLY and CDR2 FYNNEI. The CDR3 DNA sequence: TGTGCCAGCAGTGTCTACCGGGAGGGCCCCAAAAACATTCAGTACTTC. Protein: CASSVYREGPKNIQYF.

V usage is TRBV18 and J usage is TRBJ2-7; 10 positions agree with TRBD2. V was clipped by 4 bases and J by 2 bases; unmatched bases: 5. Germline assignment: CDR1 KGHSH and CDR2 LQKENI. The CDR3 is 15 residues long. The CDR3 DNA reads TGTGCCAGCTCACAGACTAGCGGGCCTGCCTACGAGCAGTACTTC. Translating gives CASSQTSGPAYEQYF.

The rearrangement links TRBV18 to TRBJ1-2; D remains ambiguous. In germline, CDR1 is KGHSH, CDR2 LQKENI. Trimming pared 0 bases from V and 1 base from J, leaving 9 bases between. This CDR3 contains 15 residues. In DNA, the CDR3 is TGTGCCAGCTCACCACCGTCAGGCTTTAACTATGGCTACACCTTC. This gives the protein CASSPPSGFNYGYTF.

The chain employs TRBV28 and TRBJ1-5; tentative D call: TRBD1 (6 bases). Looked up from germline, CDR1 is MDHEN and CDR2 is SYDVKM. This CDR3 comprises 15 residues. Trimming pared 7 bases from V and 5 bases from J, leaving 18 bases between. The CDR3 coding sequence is TGTGCCAGCACCCCGGTGGACAGTTTCCATCAGCCCCAGCATTTT. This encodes CASTPVDSFHQPQHF.

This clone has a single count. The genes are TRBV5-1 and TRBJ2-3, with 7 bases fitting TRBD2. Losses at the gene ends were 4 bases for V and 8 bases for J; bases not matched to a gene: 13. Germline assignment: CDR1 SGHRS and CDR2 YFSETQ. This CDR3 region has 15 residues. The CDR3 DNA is TGCGCCAGCAGCCCCCCGGGGGGTGCCCCGGGTACGCAGTATTTT. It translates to CASSPPGGAPGTQYF.

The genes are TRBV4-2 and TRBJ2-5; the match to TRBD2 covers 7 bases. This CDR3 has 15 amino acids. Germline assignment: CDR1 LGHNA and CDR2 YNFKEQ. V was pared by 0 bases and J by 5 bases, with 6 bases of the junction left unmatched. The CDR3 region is CASSQEHRGVETQYF. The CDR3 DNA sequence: TGTGCCAGCAGCCAAGAACACCGGGGGGTGGAGACCCAGTACTTC.

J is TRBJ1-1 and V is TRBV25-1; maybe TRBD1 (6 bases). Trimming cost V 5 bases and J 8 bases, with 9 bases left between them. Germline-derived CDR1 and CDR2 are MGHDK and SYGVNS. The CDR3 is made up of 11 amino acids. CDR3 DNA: TGTGCCAGCAGTTATGACAGGGAAGCTTTCTTT. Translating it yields CASSYDREAFF. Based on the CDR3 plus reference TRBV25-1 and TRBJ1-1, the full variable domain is EADIYQTPRYLVIGTGKKITLECSQTMGHDKMYWYQQDPGMELHLIHYSYGVNSTEKGDLSSESTVSRIRTEHFPLTLESARPSHTSQYLCASSYDREAFFGQGTRLTVV.

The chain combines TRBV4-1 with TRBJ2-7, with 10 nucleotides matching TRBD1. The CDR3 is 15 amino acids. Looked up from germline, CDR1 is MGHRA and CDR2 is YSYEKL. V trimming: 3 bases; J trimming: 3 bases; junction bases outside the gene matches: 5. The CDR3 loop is CASSHPGQGFYEQYF. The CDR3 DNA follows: TGCGCCAGCAGCCATCCGGGACAGGGGTTCTACGAGCAGTACTTC.